The 9 T cell receptor beta chains below all came from one sample that was sequenced in a study of T cell responses to AZD1222 COVID-19 vaccine. Clones were read by immunoSEQ multiplex PCR, and TCRdb kept only the in-frame ones, dropping some. There are about 73,000 clones in the sample; 80% to 90% occur only once, and over 7.5% lies in the top ten. Sequencing used peripheral blood, obtained 28 days after the second AZD1222 dose. The origin of the receptors is an adult who received the AZD1222 COVID-19 vaccine.

The genes are TRBV2 and TRBJ1-5; D ambiguous. Germline CDR1 is SNHLY and CDR2 is FYNNEI. CDR3 size: 14 residues. The ends were cut back, 4 bases at V and 6 bases at J, with 13 bases in the middle. The CDR3 is CASSAPGSPQPQHF. For the CDR3, the DNA is TGTGCCAGCAGTGCCCCGGGCAGCCCTCAGCCCCAGCATTTT.

The J gene is TRBJ2-5, the V gene TRBV5-1; TRBD2 matches 11 bases. The germline CDR1 and CDR2 sequences are SGHRS and YFSETQ. CDR3 length: 15 amino acids. The ends lost 5 bases at V and 2 bases at J; junction bases unmatched: 5. This CDR3 reads CASSSSGGPQETQYF. The CDR3 DNA sequence: TGCGCCAGCAGTTCTAGCGGGGGGCCTCAAGAGACCCAGTACTTC.

The chain links TRBV9 to TRBJ1-1; D may be TRBD1 (5 bases). Germline CDR1 and CDR2: SGDLS and YYNGEE. V dropped 0 bases and J dropped 7 bases, with 10 bases sitting between them. This CDR3 has 13 amino acids. The CDR3 loop is CASSVVQAGEAFF. The DNA of the CDR3 is TGTGCCAGCAGCGTAGTACAGGCCGGTGAAGCTTTCTTT.

The V and J genes are TRBV14 and TRBJ2-7; 7 bases fit TRBD2. CDR3 length: 15 amino acids. Trimming cost V 4 bases and J 0 bases; bases outside gene matches: 6. Germline values: CDR1 SGHDN, CDR2 FVKESK. The CDR3 region has the DNA TGTGCCAGCAGCCTCTGGGGGGGTGGCTCCTACGAGCAGTACTTC. It translates to CASSLWGGGSYEQYF. Variable domain in full (rest from reference TRBV14 and TRBJ2-7): EAGVTQFPSHSVIEKGQTVTLRCDPISGHDNLYWYRRVMGKEIKFLLHFVKESKQDESGMPNNRFLAERTGGTYSTLKVQPAELEDSGVYFCASSLWGGGSYEQYFGPGTRLTVT.

The J gene is TRBJ2-1, the V gene TRBV5-8; D is undetermined. Germline V gives CDR1 SGHTS, CDR2 YDEGEE. The CDR3 has 15 amino acids. Trimming shortened V by 0 bases and J by 6 bases, and 13 bases separated the two germline ends. Here the CDR3 DNA reads TGTGCCAGCAGCTTGGGGGCGGACCGAACCAATGAGCAGTTCTTC. Amino acids: CASSLGADRTNEQFF.

The rearrangement links TRBV7-9 to TRBJ1-3; tentative D call: TRBD1 (6 bases). This CDR3 contains 17 residues. Between the trimmed V and J ends, which lost 1 base and 0 bases, there was a span of 13 bases. CDR1 SEHNR and CDR2 FQNEAQ come from the germline V gene (reference sequence). This chain's CDR3 is CASSLDLQGGSGNTIYF. CDR3 sequence (DNA): TGTGCCAGCAGCTTAGACCTACAGGGAGGCTCTGGAAACACCATATATTTT.

The count of this clone is one. This chain connects TRBV9 to TRBJ1-5; D perhaps matches TRBD1 (6 bases). The germline V gene has CDR1 SGDLS and CDR2 YYNGEE. V lost 3 bases and J 5 bases, leaving 12 bases between the germline ends. This CDR3 region has 14 residues. The CDR3 protein is CASSARDTYQPQHF. In DNA form, the CDR3 reads TGTGCCAGCAGCGCCCGGGACACCTATCAGCCCCAGCATTTT.

The chain combines TRBV5-1 with TRBJ2-2; a weak D match, TRBD1 (6 bases). Trimming took 1 base from V and 4 from J, leaving 11 bases between them. The CDR3 is 15 amino acids. Germline CDR1 reads SGHRS; CDR2 reads YFSETQ. As DNA, the CDR3 is TGCGCCAGCAGCTTGATCCGCAGGGGCACCGGGGAGCTGTTTTTT. This codes for CASSLIRRGTGELFF. The entire variable domain, with the rest obtained from reference TRBV5-1 and TRBJ2-2, is as follows: KAGVTQTPRYLIKTRGQQVTLSCSPISGHRSVSWYQQTPGQGLQFLFEYFSETQRNKGNFPGRFSGRQFSNSRSEMNVSTLELGDSALYLCASSLIRRGTGELFFGEGSRLTVL.

The genes are TRBV11-2 and TRBJ2-7, with 7 bases that match TRBD2. The V segment lost 4 bases and the J segment 2 bases; nucleotides outside the gene matches: 14. The germline gives CDR1 SGHAT, CDR2 FQNNGV. The CDR3 is 17 residues long. CDR3 sequence: CASSSSTSEESPYEQYV. CDR3 sequence (DNA): TGTGCCAGCAGCTCCTCTACTAGCGAGGAAAGTCCCTACGAGCAGTACGTC.